The 10 T cell receptor beta chains in this list originate from one sample, sequenced in a study of vaccination and CD4 T cells after COVID-19. The Oncomine TCR Beta short-read assay was what sequenced the DNA obtained from cultured CD4+ T cells. TCRdb re-called the PCR reads with MiXCR, one entry per CDR3 protein. The table lists about 7,900 distinct CDR3 sequences, roughly 20% of them singletons, with 20% to 25% in the top ten. Indicated treatment: approximately nine-day PBMC culture with coronavirus spike peptide pools or control peptides (ViraFEST assay). The antigens these receptors bind are not known. Sequencing was performed on CD4+ T cells from blood, cultured in vitro, taken after SARS-CoV-2 vaccination. The receptors shown here come from a human donor who had recovered from COVID-19.

This clonotype rates as medium-sized. This chain links TRBV6-1 with TRBJ2-7; D not resolved. Germline CDR1 reads MNHNS; CDR2 reads SASEGT. The CDR3 consists of 12 residues. Trimming removed 1 base from V and 6 bases from J, with 7 bases in between. The CDR3 sequence is CASSEVRSEQYF. CDR3 sequence (DNA): TGTGCCAGCAGTGAAGTACGATCCGAGCAGTACTTC.

Remarks on this clonotype: Sequence at one end of the junction differs from germline and may be a read error. J is TRBJ1-5 and V is TRBV28; possibly TRBD1 for D (5 bases). The CDR3 is 17 amino acids. Germline CDR1 and CDR2: MDHEN and SYDVKM. In nucleotides, the CDR3 is TGTGCCGGCAGTTGGGGGGGAATGGGGTTGGGCAATCAGCCCCAGCATTTT. Protein: CAGSWGGMGLGNQPQHF.

A few counts support this clonotype. CDR3 residues: CASRTGFAGTDTQYF. For the CDR3, the DNA is TGTGCCAGCAGAACAGGGTTTGCGGGCACAGATACGCAGTATTTT. The V gene is TRBV27, the J gene TRBJ2-3; possibly TRBD1 for D (6 bases). Trimming removed 6 bases from V and 1 base from J, with 14 bases in between. The CDR3 has 15 amino acids. CDR1 is MNHEY, CDR2 SMNVEV, per germline (reference sequence).

This clonotype is categorized as medium-sized. The genes are TRBV6-5 and TRBJ2-5; weak D call: TRBD2 (5 bases). Trimming stripped 0 bases from V and 5 bases from J, with 10 bases between. CDR3 length: 14 amino acids. Germline V gene sequence: CDR1 MNHEY, CDR2 SVGAGI. CDR3 sequence reads: CASSYSRGKETQYF. The CDR3 DNA reads as TGTGCCAGCAGTTACTCGAGAGGGAAGGAGACCCAGTACTTC.

By share, this clonotype ranks as medium-sized. The chain employs TRBV7-9 and TRBJ2-7, with 10 nucleotides matching TRBD1. V lost 1 base to trimming and J lost 6 bases; unmatched junction nucleotides: 3. This CDR3 region has 14 residues. Germline CDR1 SEHNR, CDR2 FQNEAQ (reference sequence). The CDR3 sequence: CASSLDGTGVEQYF. In nucleotides, the CDR3 is TGTGCCAGCAGCTTAGATGGGACAGGGGTCGAGCAGTACTTC.

This clonotype qualifies as medium-sized (0.01 to 0.1%). The J gene is TRBJ1-5, the V gene TRBV20-1; D is possibly TRBD1 (6 bases). CDR1 DFQATT and CDR2 SNEGSKA come from the germline V gene (reference sequence). Trimming stripped 5 bases from V and 0 bases from J, with 11 bases between. This CDR3 region has 14 residues. CDR3 in amino acids: CSAHDRNSNQPQHF. The CDR3 DNA reads as TGCAGTGCTCATGACAGGAATAGCAATCAGCCCCAGCATTTT.

This clonotype turned up a few times. The rearrangement links TRBV6-5 to TRBJ2-3; D gene unclear. Germline lookup yields CDR1 MNHEY and CDR2 SVGAGI. V gave up 0 bases and J gave up 2 bases, with 9 bases separating them. The CDR3 is 15 amino acids. CDR3 protein: CASSYSIWDTDTQYF. CDR3 nucleotides: TGTGCCAGCAGTTACTCGATATGGGACACAGATACGCAGTATTTT.

This clonotype was counted only a few times. The genes are TRBV29-1 and TRBJ1-2; D gene unclear. V gave up 7 bases and J gave up 0 bases, with 9 bases separating them. This CDR3 spans 12 amino acids. Germline CDR1 and CDR2: SQVTM and ANQGSEA. DNA for the CDR3: TGCAGCGCCCTCGAAGCTAACTATGGCTACACCTTC. This sequence encodes CSALEANYGYTF.

This clonotype turned up a few times. The chain carries TRBV29-1 and TRBJ2-5; 8 positions agree with TRBD1. CDR1 and CDR2 from the germline V gene are SQVTM and ANQGSEA. The J segment lost 5 bases and the V segment lost 3 bases, leaving 11 bases of the junction unmatched. The CDR3 sequence is 15 residues long. The CDR3 here is CSVDHPGGYGETQYF. CDR3 nucleotide sequence: TGCAGCGTTGACCATCCAGGGGGCTATGGTGAGACCCAGTACTTC.

This clonotype was detected a few times. The chain is built from TRBV12-3 or TRBV12-4 and TRBJ2-3, with D perhaps TRBD1 (6 bases). The CDR3 has 12 residues. Trimming took off 3 bases at V and 5 bases at J, with 6 bases between the two ends. In DNA form, the CDR3 reads TGTGCCAGCAGTTTGGGACAAGATACGCAGTATTTT. It translates to CASSLGQDTQYF.